This passage covers 16 T cell receptor beta chains from one sample sequenced in a study of shared clonotypes between healthy human individuals. The method was immunoSEQ multiplex PCR; TCRdb's version includes in-frame clones alone and lacks a portion of them. The sample contains about 96,000 clones, 40% to 55% of which appear only once. What was sequenced was PBMCs. These receptors were taken from a woman aged 35 to 49 in good health. Some clones in this sample may be carry-over from other donors' samples.

The genes are TRBV19 and TRBJ2-5; 7 nucleotides match TRBD1. The length of the CDR3 is 14 residues. V shed 4 bases and J 2 bases; nucleotides not matched to a gene: 4. Germline CDR1 and CDR2: LNHDA and SQIVND (reference sequence). CDR3 sequence: CASSTQGMQETQYF. The DNA of the CDR3 is TGTGCCAGTAGTACACAGGGGATGCAAGAGACCCAGTACTTC.

CDR3 in amino acids: CASSQHIRQGGTEAFF. The CDR3 nucleotides read TGTGCCAGCAGCCAACACATCAGACAGGGAGGGACTGAAGCTTTCTTT. V gene TRBV4-2 combines with J gene TRBJ1-1; 7 positions agree with TRBD1. This CDR3 has 16 residues. The V segment lost 2 bases and the J segment 5 bases; nucleotides outside the gene matches: 11. In germline, CDR1 is LGHNA, CDR2 YNFKEQ.

This rearrangement joins TRBV28 to TRBJ2-2; maybe TRBD1 (5 bases). CDR1 and CDR2 (germline): MDHEN, SYDVKM. Trimming took 6 bases from V and 3 from J, leaving 14 bases between them. This CDR3 region has 15 residues. CDR3 residues: CASSRRKGYTGELFF. The CDR3 DNA sequence: TGTGCCAGCAGCCGTCGTAAGGGGTACACCGGGGAGCTGTTTTTT.

J is TRBJ2-5 and V is TRBV30, with 11 bases that match TRBD2. The end of the DNA fits TRBJ2-7 better, so the J call may be wrong. This CDR3 spans 14 amino acids. CDR1 GTSNPN and CDR2 SVGIG come from the germline V gene (reference sequence). In DNA form, the CDR3 reads TGTGCCTGGAGTGTTGTAGCGGGAGGGTACGAGCAGTACTTC. Its translation: CAWSVVAGGYEQYF.

This clone appeared a few times. V usage is TRBV7-9 and J usage is TRBJ2-7; unclear D gene. The V end was cut by 3 bases, the J end by 4 bases, with 7 bases between. This CDR3 is 12 amino acids long. Germline CDR1 and CDR2: SEHNR and FQNEAQ (reference sequence). The CDR3 sequence is CASSFSGYEQYF. The CDR3 bases are TGTGCCAGCAGCTTTTCCGGGTACGAGCAGTACTTC.

The table lists this clone with many counts. The rearrangement uses TRBV29-1 and TRBJ2-1, with 12 nucleotides matching TRBD2. CDR1 is SQVTM, CDR2 ANQGSEA, per germline. After removal of 8 bases from V and 6 bases from J, the junction contained 14 bases not matched to a gene. The CDR3 runs 16 residues. CDR3 region: CSFWTSGTLPFNEQFF. In DNA, the CDR3 is TGCAGCTTTTGGACTAGCGGGACCCTGCCATTCAATGAGCAGTTCTTC.

This sequence joins TRBV6-5 and TRBJ2-5; D might be TRBD2 (5 bases). There are 14 residues in the CDR3. CDR1 MNHEY and CDR2 SVGAGI come from the germline V gene. V lost 0 bases to trimming and J lost 4 bases, with 9 bases between them. The CDR3 DNA reads as TGTGCCAGCAGTTACTCGCGGACTTTAGAGACCCAGTACTTC. Protein: CASSYSRTLETQYF.

This clone was observed a handful of times. A much larger clone is a single base away; this may be a read error. This chain links TRBV7-3 with TRBJ2-7; D perhaps matches TRBD2 (5 bases). Between the trimmed V and J ends, which lost 1 base and 5 bases, there was a span of 9 bases. The germline gives CDR1 SGHTA, CDR2 FQGTGA. The CDR3 has 13 amino acids. As DNA, the CDR3 is TGTGCCAGCAGCTTAAGGACTGACCACGAGCAGTACTTC. It encodes CASSLRTDHEQYF.

In this sample, this clone turned up many times. The chain recombines TRBV15 with TRBJ2-1, with 8 bases aligning to TRBD1. In germline, CDR1 is LNHNV, CDR2 YYDKDF (reference sequence). The CDR3 sequence is 16 residues long. V lost 5 bases, J lost 0 bases, and 6 bases stayed unmatched. The chain's CDR3 is CATSHPTGDSYNEQFF. DNA for the CDR3: TGTGCCACCAGCCACCCGACAGGGGACTCCTACAATGAGCAGTTCTTC.

Many counts were recorded for this clone. The chain joins TRBV28 to TRBJ2-7; unclear D gene. The CDR3 is made up of 14 amino acids. Germline V gene data show CDR1 as MDHEN and CDR2 as SYDVKM. V gave up 4 bases and J gave up 2 bases, with 12 bases separating them. CDR3 amino acids: CASSSAETPYEQYF. CDR3 nucleotides: TGTGCCAGCAGTTCCGCGGAGACACCCTACGAGCAGTACTTC. The complete variable domain, with remaining parts taken from reference TRBV28 and TRBJ2-7, reads DVKVTQSSRYLVKRTGEKVFLECVQDMDHENMFWYRQDPGLGLRLIYFSYDVKMKEKGDIPEGYSVSREKKERFSLILESASTNQTSMYLCASSSAETPYEQYFGPGTRLTVT.

Comments on this clone: Other DNA sequences in the same sample also yield this CDR3. The rearrangement uses TRBV5-8 and TRBJ1-1; no clear D gene. CDR3 length equals 12 residues. The ends were cut back, 6 bases at V and 0 bases at J, with 6 bases in the middle. Per germline, CDR1 SGHTS and CDR2 YDEGEE. In nucleotides, the CDR3 is TGTGCCAGCATCACCTTGAACACTGAAGCTTTCTTT. Protein sequence: CASITLNTEAFF.

The rearrangement joins TRBV19 to TRBJ2-7; unclear D gene. The V and J ends lost 3 bases and 3 bases respectively, with 9 bases between them. The CDR3 extends over 13 amino acids. The germline gives CDR1 LNHDA, CDR2 SQIVND (reference sequence). DNA for the CDR3: TGTGCCAGTAGTATCGCTCAGCACTACGAGCAGTACTTC. Amino acid sequence: CASSIAQHYEQYF.

The gene calls are TRBV11-2 and TRBJ2-5, with no clear D. The CDR3 totals 12 residues. Trimming cost V 0 bases and J 4 bases, with 3 bases left between them. CDR1 is SGHAT and CDR2 is FQNNGV in the germline V gene. In DNA form, the CDR3 reads TGTGCCAGCAGCTTAGATCGAGAGACCCAGTACTTC. Translated, it gives CASSLDRETQYF.

The rearrangement uses TRBV2 and TRBJ1-5; TRBD1 matches 7 bases. V shed 5 bases and J 7 bases; nucleotides not matched to a gene: 5. Germline values: CDR1 SNHLY, CDR2 FYNNEI. The CDR3 contains 13 residues. CDR3 protein: CASSSDRAQPQHF. CDR3 in DNA: TGTGCCAGCAGTTCTGACAGGGCACAGCCCCAGCATTTT.

The chain carries TRBV7-2 and TRBJ2-7; TRBD1 agrees at 7 bases. Germline trimming cut 1 base from V and 3 bases from J; bases unmatched to any gene: 6. Germline V lookup: CDR1 SGHTA, CDR2 FQGNSA. CDR3 length: 15 residues. CDR3 DNA sequence: TGTGCCAGCAGCTTAGGATGGGACAGTGACTACGAGCAGTACTTC. It codes for CASSLGWDSDYEQYF.

This clone has a count of ten or more. The chain combines TRBV10-2 with TRBJ2-7; TRBD1 matches 7 bases. Germline V CDR1 and CDR2: WSHSY, SAAADI. V lost 5 bases, J lost 4 bases, and 8 bases stayed unmatched. The length of the CDR3 is 14 residues. The CDR3 DNA is TGCGCCAGCAGTCAGCTGACAGGGCGATACGAGCAGTACTTC. Translation gives CASSQLTGRYEQYF.